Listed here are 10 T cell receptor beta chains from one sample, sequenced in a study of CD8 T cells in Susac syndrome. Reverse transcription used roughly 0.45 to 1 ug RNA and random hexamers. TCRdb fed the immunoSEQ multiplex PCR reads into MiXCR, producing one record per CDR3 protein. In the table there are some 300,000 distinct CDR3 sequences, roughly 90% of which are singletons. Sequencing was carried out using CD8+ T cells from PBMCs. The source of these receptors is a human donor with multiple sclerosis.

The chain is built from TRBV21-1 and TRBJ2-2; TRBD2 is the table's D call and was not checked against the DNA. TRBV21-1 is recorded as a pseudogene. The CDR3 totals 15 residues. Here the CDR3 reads CASSKSGTPTGELFF. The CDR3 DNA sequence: TGTGCCAGCAGCAAATCCGGGACTCCTACCGGGGAGCTGTTTTTT.

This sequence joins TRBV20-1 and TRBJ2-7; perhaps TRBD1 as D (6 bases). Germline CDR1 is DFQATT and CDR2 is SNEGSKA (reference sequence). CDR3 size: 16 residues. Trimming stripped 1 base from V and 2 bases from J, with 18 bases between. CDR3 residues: CSARAQIRDTAYEQYF. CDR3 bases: TGCAGTGCTAGAGCACAAATACGGGACACCGCCTACGAGCAGTACTTC.

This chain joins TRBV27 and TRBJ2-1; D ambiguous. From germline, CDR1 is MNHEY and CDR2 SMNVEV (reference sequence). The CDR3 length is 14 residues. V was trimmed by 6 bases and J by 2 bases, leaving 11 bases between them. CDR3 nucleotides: TGTGCCAGCAGAGCCCCCGGGCCCTACAATGAGCAGTTCTTC. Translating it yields CASRAPGPYNEQFF.

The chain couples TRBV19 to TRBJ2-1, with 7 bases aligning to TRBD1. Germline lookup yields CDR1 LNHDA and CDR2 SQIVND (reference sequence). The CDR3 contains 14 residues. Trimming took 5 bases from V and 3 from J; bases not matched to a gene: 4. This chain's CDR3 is CASSLWDSYNEQFF. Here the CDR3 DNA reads TGTGCCAGTAGTCTATGGGACAGCTACAATGAGCAGTTCTTC.

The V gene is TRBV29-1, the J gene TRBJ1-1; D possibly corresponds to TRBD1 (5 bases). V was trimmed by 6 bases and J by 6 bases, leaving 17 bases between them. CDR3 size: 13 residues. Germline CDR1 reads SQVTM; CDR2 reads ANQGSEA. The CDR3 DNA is TGCAGCGTAGGGACTTCTCTTCCTCCTGAAGCTTTCTTT. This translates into CSVGTSLPPEAFF.

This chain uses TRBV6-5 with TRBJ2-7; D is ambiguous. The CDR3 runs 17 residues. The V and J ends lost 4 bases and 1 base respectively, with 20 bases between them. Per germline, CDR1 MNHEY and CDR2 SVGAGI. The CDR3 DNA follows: TGTGCCAGCAGTTTAAGTTTCTCGACCCATGGATCCTACGAGCAGTACTTC. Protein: CASSLSFSTHGSYEQYF.

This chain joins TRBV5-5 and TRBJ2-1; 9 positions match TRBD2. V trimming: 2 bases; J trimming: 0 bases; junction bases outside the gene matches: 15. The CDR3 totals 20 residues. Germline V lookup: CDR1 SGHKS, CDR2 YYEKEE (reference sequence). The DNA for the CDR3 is TGTGCCAGCAGCTTCTACCCTCCATCGACTAGCGGAGACTCCTACAATGAGCAGTTCTTC. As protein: CASSFYPPSTSGDSYNEQFF.

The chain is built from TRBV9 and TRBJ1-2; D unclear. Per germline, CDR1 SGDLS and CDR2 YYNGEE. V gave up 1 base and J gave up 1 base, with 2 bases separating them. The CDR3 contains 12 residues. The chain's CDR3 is CASSVYNYGYTF. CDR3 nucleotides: TGTGCCAGCAGCGTATATAACTATGGCTACACCTTC.

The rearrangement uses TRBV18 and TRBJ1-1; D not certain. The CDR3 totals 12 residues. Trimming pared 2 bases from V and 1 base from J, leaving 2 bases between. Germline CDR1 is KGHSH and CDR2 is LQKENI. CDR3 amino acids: CASSPSNTEAFF. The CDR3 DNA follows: TGTGCCAGCTCACCATCGAACACTGAAGCTTTCTTT. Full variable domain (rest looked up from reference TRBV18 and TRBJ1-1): NAGVMQNPRHLVRRRGQEARLRCSPMKGHSHVYWYRQLPEEGLKFMVYLQKENIIDESGMPKERFSAEFPKEGPSILRIQQVVRGDSAAYFCASSPSNTEAFFGQGTRLTVV.

CDR3 coding DNA: TGCGCCAGCAGCCAAGGTCCGGGACAGGGAAACGAGCAGTACTTC. Protein sequence: CASSQGPGQGNEQYF. J is TRBJ2-7 and V is TRBV4-3, with 9 bases aligning to TRBD1. The trim removed 1 base at V and 5 bases at J, leaving 6 bases unmatched. The V gene's germline CDR1 is LGHNA and CDR2 YSLEER. The CDR3 length is 15 residues.